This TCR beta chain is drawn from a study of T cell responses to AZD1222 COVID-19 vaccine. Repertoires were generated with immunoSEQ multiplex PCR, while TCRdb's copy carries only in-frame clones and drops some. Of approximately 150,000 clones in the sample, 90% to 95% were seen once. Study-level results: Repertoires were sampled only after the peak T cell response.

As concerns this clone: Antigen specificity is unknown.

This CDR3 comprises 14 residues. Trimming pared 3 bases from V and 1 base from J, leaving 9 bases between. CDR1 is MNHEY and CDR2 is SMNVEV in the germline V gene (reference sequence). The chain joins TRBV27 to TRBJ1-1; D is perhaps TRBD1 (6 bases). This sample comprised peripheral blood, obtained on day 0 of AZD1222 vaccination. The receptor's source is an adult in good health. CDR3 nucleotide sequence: TGTGCCAGCAGTTTTGGCAGGGGGAACACTGAAGCTTTCTTT. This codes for CASSFGRGNTEAFF.